A single TCR beta chain is shown here with its context. There is no known antigen for this receptor. No quality values exist for individual bases; no much larger clone is one base distant. These data are taken from a study of beta chain features in type 1 diabetes (dated by TCRdb to 2016 to 2019). Regarding the research as a whole: Patients and healthy donors did not differ in mean age, gender distribution, total cell number or subset yield. Across all samples, almost 110 million sorted cells were examined, and cell number per subset correlated strongly with RNA yield. The study compared the TCRB repertoires of sorted circulating CD4+ T cell subsets in recently diagnosed type 1 diabetes patients with those in matched healthy donors. Regulatory and stem cell-like memory subsets were obtained from only 8 patients and roughly 8 healthy donors, while naive and central memory subsets were obtained from all 30 or so donors.

Taken from the germline V gene (reference sequence), the CDR1 and CDR2 loops are LNHDA and SQIVND. V sheds 6 bases and J sheds 5 bases, leaving 8 bases between their ends. Counted from cysteine to phenylalanine, this CDR3 has 11 amino acids. Only the CDR3 DNA is retained, 33 bases long and in frame from the first base. Points the paper makes about the study in general: The naive, central memory and regulatory TCRB repertoires appeared to resemble one another more closely among patients than among healthy donors. Fewer insertions and more nucleotide deletions at VDJ recombination sites were observed in patients with type 1 diabetes, implying thymic rearrangement abnormalities. Because cDNA rather than genomic DNA was sequenced, highly expressing activated cells could have been over-represented, although no difference in activation and CD3 levels was found between groups. PCR may preferentially amplify shorter templates, but because patient and control samples were amplified and corrected together, any resulting skew would affect both groups equally. Only small numbers of individuals were included in the HLA sub-analyses, which left unresolved whether HLA type had any influence on TCRB rearrangement. Type 1 diabetes patients showed a moderate but significant shortening of TCRB CDR3 length in all four CD4+ subsets.

The entire amount of isolated RNA was reverse transcribed using the High Capacity cDNA Reverse Transcription Kit, so the sequenced TCRB transcripts were expressed ones. Deep immunoSEQ sequencing was performed on naive, central memory and regulatory T cell samples, with an average of about 3.6 million total reads per sample. Sorted cells were lysed in RLT buffer and RNA was extracted with DNase-treated RNeasy Micro or Mini kits, depending on cell number. Each cell subset was processed on its own to prevent cross-contamination, while patient and healthy donor samples were processed together. The immunoSEQ multiplex PCR was used to amplify TCRB sequences from cDNA, yielding 87-bp fragments that span the CDR3 region. Sequencing of the amplicons was done on the Illumina HiSeq platform. Regarding the original processing steps: Synthetic template baselines were used to correct PCR bias computationally, reads within Hamming distance 2 were collapsed, and singletons that could not be merged were discarded. Reads were aligned against IMGT to assign V, D and J genes, CDR3 length and insertions or deletions at six rearrangement sites. Within each subset, clonotype counts were normalized to sorted cell number, after which true diversity and Gini coefficients were computed with the tcR R package. The overlap coefficient, calculated on TCRB nucleotide sequences, was used to measure repertoire sharing. Out-of-frame TCRB sequences from naive cells were analyzed to stand in for the pre-selection repertoire. The immuneACCESS repertoire file appears here via TCRdb, limited to in-frame rearrangements. These files lack a portion of the clones; in checked studies, under half of the deficit traces to unresolved V genes, and the cause of the others is not known. The V and J calls and clone size are taken from that table; D and trimming were inferred from the DNA. Recorded for this sample are hundreds of thousands of clones; approximately 15% of them occurred a single time. Less than 0.04% of the sample belongs to the ten largest clones.

Each donor gave one peripheral blood draw, averaging around 120 mL, which was collected into heparinised tubes. A BD FACSAria II was used to sort naive, central memory, regulatory and stem cell-like memory CD4+ T cells with a panel that included CD45RO, CCR7, CD25, CD127, CD95 and CD27. Purity was above 95% for every sorted population. PBMCs were isolated right away by Lymphoprep density gradient centrifugation and were stained directly, without culture. Samples were stained and sorted in pairs, with one healthy donor and one patient per experiment, so that batch effects were minimized. Sequencing used naive CD4+ T cells from blood. Explained via the paper, the cell subset or site label denotes: true naive CD4+ T cells. This TCR was recovered from a man aged 30-40 years in good health. The rearrangement combines TRBV19 with TRBJ2-7, and TRBD1 may be the D gene, going by 5 matching bases. The sequenced DNA is TGTGCCAGTAGGACAGCTGACGAGCAGTACTTC. This encodes CASRTADEQYF.